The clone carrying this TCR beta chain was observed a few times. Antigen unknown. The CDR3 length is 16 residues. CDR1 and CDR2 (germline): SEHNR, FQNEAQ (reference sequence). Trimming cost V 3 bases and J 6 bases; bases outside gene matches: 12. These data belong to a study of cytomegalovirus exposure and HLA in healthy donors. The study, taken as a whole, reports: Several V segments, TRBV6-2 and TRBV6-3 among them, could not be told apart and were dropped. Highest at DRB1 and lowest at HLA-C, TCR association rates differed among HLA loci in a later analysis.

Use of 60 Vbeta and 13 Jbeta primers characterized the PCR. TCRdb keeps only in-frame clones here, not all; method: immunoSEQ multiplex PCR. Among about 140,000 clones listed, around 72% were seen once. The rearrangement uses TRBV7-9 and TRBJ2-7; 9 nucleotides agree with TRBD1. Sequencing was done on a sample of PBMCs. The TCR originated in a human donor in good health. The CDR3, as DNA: TGTGCCAGCAGCTTGCAGTATGGGACAGGGAATGCCGAGCAGTACTTC. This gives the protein CASSLQYGTGNAEQYF.